Listed below are T cell receptor beta chains from one sample, sequenced in a study of neurological immune-mediated disorders. One entry per CDR3 protein results from TCRdb running MiXCR on the 5' RACE reads. This sample has 65,000 to 80,000 distinct CDR3 sequences, with 15% to 20% found just once. Sequencing input: PBMCs. The receptors here all came from a woman in her forties in good health. The CDR3 runs from the conserved cysteine through the conserved F or W. A D gene is named only where the DNA matches it firmly. The size entry is marked missing in some rows and otherwise reads once, few, many or a size class.

cdr3_nt: TGTGCCAGCAGACTTCTCGGGGGACGGGACAATGAGCAGTTCTTC
cdr3_aa: CASRLLGGRDNEQFF
v_call: TRBV27
clone_size: many
j_call: TRBJ2-1
d_call: .

cdr3_nt: TGTGCCAGCAGCCCCCTCGAGGGATCCTATGGCTACACCTTC
cdr3_aa: CASSPLEGSYGYTF
v_call: TRBV6-2/TRBV6-3
clone_size: many
j_call: TRBJ1-2
d_call: .

cdr3_nt: TGTGCCAGCAGTGAGGGGGGGCCCGCGGAGACCCAGTACTTC
cdr3_aa: CASSEGGPAETQYF
v_call: TRBV2
clone_size: many
j_call: TRBJ2-5
d_call: .

cdr3_nt: TGCGCCAGCAGCTTGGAGGGACAGGGTCGAGATGAGCAGTTCTTC
cdr3_aa: CASSLEGQGRDEQFF
v_call: TRBV5-1
clone_size: many
j_call: TRBJ2-1
d_call: TRBD1

cdr3_nt: TGTGCCAGCAGCCCGAGACTAGCGGGGGGGCCGAGTGAGCAGTTCTTC
cdr3_aa: CASSPRLAGGPSEQFF
v_call: TRBV5-5
clone_size: many
j_call: TRBJ2-1
d_call: TRBD2

cdr3_nt: TGTGCCATCACCATGGGGGGGTGGACCGGGGAACTGTTTTTT
cdr3_aa: CAITMGGWTGELFF
v_call: TRBV6-5
clone_size: .
j_call: TRBJ2-2
d_call: TRBD2

cdr3_nt: TGCGCCAGCAGCTCCTCCCCGGGGGCAGGGATCGGGGAGCTGTTTTTT
cdr3_aa: CASSSSPGAGIGELFF
v_call: TRBV5-1
clone_size: many
j_call: TRBJ2-2
d_call: .

cdr3_nt: TGCGCCAGCAGCTTGAGCGGGGGGCAGTCCTACGAGCAGTACTTC
cdr3_aa: CASSLSGGQSYEQYF
v_call: TRBV5-1
clone_size: many
j_call: TRBJ2-7
d_call: TRBD2

cdr3_nt: TGCAGTGCTCCCGACGGGACTAGAATGGCGAATGAGCAGTTCTTC
cdr3_aa: CSAPDGTRMANEQFF
v_call: TRBV20-1
clone_size: many
j_call: TRBJ2-1
d_call: TRBD2

cdr3_nt: TGTGCCAGCAGATGGTTTGACGGGGAGCTGTTTTTT
cdr3_aa: CASRWFDGELFF
v_call: TRBV6-1
clone_size: many
j_call: TRBJ2-2
d_call: .

cdr3_nt: TGCAGTGCTCGGTCACAAGGATGGGAAGATGAGCAGTTCTTC
cdr3_aa: CSARSQGWEDEQFF
v_call: TRBV20-1
clone_size: many
j_call: TRBJ2-1
d_call: .

cdr3_nt: TGTGCCAGCAGAGCTCAGGGAGGGCGGTCCTACGAGCAGTACTTC
cdr3_aa: CASRAQGGRSYEQYF
v_call: TRBV21-1
clone_size: many
j_call: TRBJ2-7
d_call: .

cdr3_nt: TGTGCCACCACCCGGGCTGGCACCGGGGAGCTGTTTTTT
cdr3_aa: CATTRAGTGELFF
v_call: TRBV6-6
clone_size: many
j_call: TRBJ2-2
d_call: .

cdr3_nt: TGTGCCAGCAGTGGGATGGACAGGGTAGACGGGGCCAACGTCCTGACTTTC
cdr3_aa: CASSGMDRVDGANVLTF
v_call: TRBV6-1
clone_size: many
j_call: TRBJ2-6
d_call: TRBD1

cdr3_nt: TGCGCCACCCGGACGACAGAGAACACCGGGGAGCTGTTTTTT
cdr3_aa: CATRTTENTGELFF
v_call: TRBV5-1
clone_size: many
j_call: TRBJ2-2
d_call: .

cdr3_nt: TGCGCCAGCAGCCTGGGACTAGCGGGGGGGCAAGGCACGGGGGCCAACGTCCTGACTTTC
cdr3_aa: CASSLGLAGGQGTGANVLTF
v_call: TRBV4-1
clone_size: many
j_call: TRBJ2-6
d_call: TRBD2

cdr3_nt: TGTGCCAGCAGCGCAACAGGGAGCTCTGGAAACACCATATATTTT
cdr3_aa: CASSATGSSGNTIYF
v_call: TRBV9
clone_size: many
j_call: TRBJ1-3
d_call: .

cdr3_nt: TGTGCCAGCAGCGTAGACCCGGGCGGACAGCGCTATAATTCACCCCTCCACTTT
cdr3_aa: CASSVDPGGQRYNSPLHF
v_call: TRBV9
clone_size: many
j_call: TRBJ1-6
d_call: .

cdr3_nt: TGTGCCAGCAGCCTAAGCGGGATAGGGTCCTACGAGCAGTACTTC
cdr3_aa: CASSLSGIGSYEQYF
v_call: TRBV7-9
clone_size: few
j_call: TRBJ2-7
d_call: TRBD2

cdr3_nt: TGCAGTGTTGGGCAGGACATTGGTCCCCAGCATTTT
cdr3_aa: CSVGQDIGPQHF
v_call: TRBV20-1
clone_size: many
j_call: TRBJ1-5
d_call: .

cdr3_nt: TGTGCCAGCAGCTCCAAACAGGTCAGCCCGGACAATGAGCAGTTCTTC
cdr3_aa: CASSSKQVSPDNEQFF
v_call: TRBV5-5
clone_size: many
j_call: TRBJ2-1
d_call: .

cdr3_nt: TGCGCCAGCAGCCAAGGGGGTACAAATGGGGCCAACGTCCTGACTTTC
cdr3_aa: CASSQGGTNGANVLTF
v_call: TRBV4-3
clone_size: .
j_call: TRBJ2-6
d_call: .

cdr3_nt: TGTGCCAGCACCCCTGGGGGCGGTGAGCAGTTCTTC
cdr3_aa: CASTPGGGEQFF
v_call: TRBV2
clone_size: many
j_call: TRBJ2-1
d_call: .